The TCR beta chain under discussion was sequenced for a study of blood T cell repertoires in COVID-19. Germline CDR1 reads LGHDT; CDR2 reads YNNKEL (reference sequence). Between the trimmed V and J ends, which lost 3 bases and 7 bases, there was a span of 15 bases. This CDR3 is built from 14 residues. Original processing notes: The authors estimated nucleated cell counts from reference gene primer amplification. The data were produced by immunoSEQ multiplex PCR, yet TCRdb's version contains in-frame clones alone and is incomplete. That table gives V, J and clone size, and the DNA gave D and trimming. The data contain about 260,000 clones, more than 75% of them seen just once; the ten biggest clones take up around 5.1%. Followed longitudinally, the Seattle patients had been enrolled during active infection.

This receptor was identified in a woman aged 60-75 years with COVID-19, enrolled during active disease. The chain employs TRBV3-1 (or the pseudogene TRBV3-2) and TRBJ1-1; D possibly corresponds to TRBD1 (5 bases). Sequenced input: peripheral blood. The CDR3 DNA is TGTGCCAGCAGCCAGAGACGCGGGACGAGTGAAGCTTTCTTT. This sequence encodes CASSQRRGTSEAFF.